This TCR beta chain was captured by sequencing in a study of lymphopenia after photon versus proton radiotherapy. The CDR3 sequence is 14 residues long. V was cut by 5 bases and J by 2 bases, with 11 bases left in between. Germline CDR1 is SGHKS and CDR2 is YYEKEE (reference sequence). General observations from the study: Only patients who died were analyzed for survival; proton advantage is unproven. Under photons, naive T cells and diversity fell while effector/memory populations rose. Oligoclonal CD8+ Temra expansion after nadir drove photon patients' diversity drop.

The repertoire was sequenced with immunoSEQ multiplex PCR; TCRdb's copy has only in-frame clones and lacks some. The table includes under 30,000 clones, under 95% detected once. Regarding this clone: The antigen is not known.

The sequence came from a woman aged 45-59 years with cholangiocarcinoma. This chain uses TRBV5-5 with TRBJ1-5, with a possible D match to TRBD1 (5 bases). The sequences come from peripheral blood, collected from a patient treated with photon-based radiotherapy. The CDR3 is CASRPGPGNQPQHF. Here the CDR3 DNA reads TGTGCCAGCAGGCCGGGACCGGGCAATCAGCCCCAGCATTTT.